The TCR beta chain described here comes from a study of T cells in Graves' hyperthyroidism and ophthalmopathy. RNA transcripts served as the template for amplifying TCR beta CDR3 regions. The HTBI primer set was used in a first-round RT-PCR of the TCR CDR3. TCRdb itself ran the multiplex PCR reads through MiXCR, one entry per CDR3 protein. Among over 300,000 distinct CDR3 sequences listed, around 15% were seen once. Germline CDR1 reads DFQATT; CDR2 reads SNEGSKA (reference sequence). This CDR3 contains 12 residues. Between the trimmed V and J ends, which lost 4 bases and 5 bases, there was a span of 11 bases.

This sequence was found in a middle-aged woman with Graves' ophthalmopathy. Sequenced: blood. The chain combines TRBV20-1 with TRBJ2-5; a weak D match, TRBD1 (6 bases). The CDR3 is CSATTGFETQYF. The CDR3 DNA reads TGCAGTGCTACCACAGGGTTTGAGACCCAGTACTTC.